A selection of T cell receptor beta chains follows, all from one sample in a study of blood T cells in healthy people across ages. TCRdb called the 5' RACE reads again in MiXCR, with one record for every CDR3 protein. In the table there are roughly 1.9 million distinct CDR3 sequences, roughly two fifths of which are singletons. Material: blood. Every receptor here comes from a human donor in good health. Each CDR3 is given without its conserved first and last residue. Each record gives: D gene, J gene, V gene, CDR3 protein. A D gene is named only where the DNA matches it firmly.

d_call: -; j_call: TRBJ2-7; v_call: TRBV5-6; cdr3_aa: ASSRRTSWGSYEQY
d_call: TRBD1; j_call: TRBJ2-7; v_call: TRBV28; cdr3_aa: ASSLRTGLEQY
d_call: TRBD1; j_call: TRBJ2-1; v_call: TRBV7-9; cdr3_aa: ASSSTGGLNYEQF
d_call: -; j_call: TRBJ1-5; v_call: TRBV6-2/TRBV6-3; cdr3_aa: ASSSLGQSWNQPQH
d_call: -; j_call: TRBJ1-4; v_call: TRBV28; cdr3_aa: ASSLPGISEKLF
d_call: -; j_call: TRBJ2-1; v_call: TRBV24-1; cdr3_aa: ATQEDNEQF
d_call: -; j_call: TRBJ2-7; v_call: TRBV20-1; cdr3_aa: SARRRRGVYEQY
d_call: -; j_call: TRBJ2-7; v_call: TRBV6-6; cdr3_aa: ASSYSRDGEQY
d_call: -; j_call: TRBJ2-5; v_call: TRBV5-6; cdr3_aa: ASSFSGWEQY
d_call: TRBD1; j_call: TRBJ2-6; v_call: TRBV5-1; cdr3_aa: ASSLGAGGYSGANVLT
d_call: -; j_call: TRBJ1-1; v_call: TRBV20-1; cdr3_aa: SALDRYTEAF
d_call: -; j_call: TRBJ2-1; v_call: TRBV24-1; cdr3_aa: ATSDLSSSRNKF
d_call: -; j_call: TRBJ2-7; v_call: TRBV28; cdr3_aa: ASSLSQNEQY
d_call: -; j_call: TRBJ2-7; v_call: TRBV28; cdr3_aa: ATNAGSTYEQY
d_call: -; j_call: TRBJ1-1; v_call: TRBV6-2/TRBV6-3; cdr3_aa: AGSKPNTEAF
d_call: -; j_call: TRBJ2-1; v_call: TRBV4-1; cdr3_aa: ASSQDSGASYNEQF
d_call: -; j_call: -; v_call: TRBV7-3; cdr3_aa: ASSLGPGRQETQY
d_call: TRBD1; j_call: TRBJ1-1; v_call: TRBV7-2; cdr3_aa: ASRRRDSWNTEAF
d_call: TRBD1; j_call: TRBJ2-4; v_call: TRBV5-1; cdr3_aa: ASKRGQGLAVQY
d_call: -; j_call: -; v_call: TRBV6-2/TRBV6-3; cdr3_aa: ASSYGLRGQAYEQY
d_call: -; j_call: TRBJ2-5; v_call: TRBV20-1; cdr3_aa: SASTEETQY
d_call: -; j_call: TRBJ2-1; v_call: TRBV7-9; cdr3_aa: ASSTTSSQGLEYNEQF
d_call: TRBD1; j_call: TRBJ1-2; v_call: TRBV6-4; cdr3_aa: ASSVRDSSLPYGYT
d_call: -; j_call: TRBJ1-2; v_call: TRBV27; cdr3_aa: ASSFGLADGYT
d_call: -; j_call: TRBJ2-3; v_call: TRBV9; cdr3_aa: ASSVGSQSLSTDTQY
d_call: TRBD2; j_call: TRBJ2-3; v_call: TRBV9; cdr3_aa: ASSAGGSIHTDTQY
d_call: -; j_call: TRBJ2-3; v_call: TRBV29-1; cdr3_aa: SVGTGIRADTQY
d_call: -; j_call: TRBJ2-5; v_call: TRBV5-1; cdr3_aa: TSKGEETQY
d_call: -; j_call: TRBJ1-6; v_call: TRBV12-3/TRBV12-4; cdr3_aa: ASNVGVDNSPLH
d_call: TRBD1; j_call: TRBJ1-2; v_call: TRBV4-3; cdr3_aa: ASSQFGTDGYT
d_call: TRBD2; j_call: TRBJ2-5; v_call: TRBV15; cdr3_aa: ATSYGTSGAQETQY
d_call: -; j_call: TRBJ2-7; v_call: TRBV20-1; cdr3_aa: SARKTANEQY
d_call: TRBD1; j_call: TRBJ2-1; v_call: TRBV6-5; cdr3_aa: ASSSILGQGQF
d_call: TRBD2; j_call: TRBJ2-1; v_call: TRBV29-1; cdr3_aa: SVLTSGPRLNNEQF
d_call: -; j_call: TRBJ2-3; v_call: TRBV5-6; cdr3_aa: ASSLQGAPDTQY
d_call: -; j_call: TRBJ1-4; v_call: TRBV7-2; cdr3_aa: ASRPTAWTEKLF
d_call: -; j_call: TRBJ1-1; v_call: TRBV4-1; cdr3_aa: ASSQYYGPGRDTEAF
d_call: -; j_call: TRBJ2-2; v_call: TRBV7-9; cdr3_aa: ASSLLTSTWDTGELF
d_call: TRBD2; j_call: -; v_call: TRBV12-3/TRBV12-4; cdr3_aa: ASSPSRAGVLETQY
d_call: -; j_call: TRBJ2-5; v_call: TRBV7-8; cdr3_aa: ASSLMARPHQETQY
d_call: -; j_call: TRBJ2-3; v_call: TRBV7-3; cdr3_aa: ASSPKTGPLHTDTQY
d_call: TRBD2; j_call: TRBJ2-1; v_call: TRBV7-3; cdr3_aa: ASSPLAGTYDEQF
d_call: -; j_call: TRBJ1-5; v_call: TRBV20-1; cdr3_aa: SARDRRFNQPRH
d_call: -; j_call: TRBJ1-5; v_call: TRBV27; cdr3_aa: ASSHGQGQPQH
d_call: -; j_call: TRBJ1-1; v_call: TRBV4-3; cdr3_aa: ASSQDLALWNTEAF
d_call: TRBD2; j_call: TRBJ2-1; v_call: TRBV7-9; cdr3_aa: ASSPIGRLAGF
d_call: -; j_call: TRBJ1-2; v_call: TRBV7-9; cdr3_aa: ASSRAGDPNYGYT
d_call: -; j_call: TRBJ2-7; v_call: TRBV4-3; cdr3_aa: ASSQEWESYEQY
d_call: -; j_call: TRBJ2-1; v_call: TRBV20-1; cdr3_aa: SALPDWDEQF
d_call: TRBD1; j_call: TRBJ1-5; v_call: TRBV2; cdr3_aa: ASRTGFHQPQH
d_call: -; j_call: TRBJ2-1; v_call: TRBV4-3; cdr3_aa: ASSQELGWGRENNEQF
d_call: TRBD1; j_call: TRBJ2-5; v_call: TRBV29-1; cdr3_aa: SVETGTGETQY
d_call: -; j_call: TRBJ2-5; v_call: TRBV12-3/TRBV12-4; cdr3_aa: ASTLFGSQETQY
d_call: -; j_call: TRBJ2-1; v_call: TRBV20-1; cdr3_aa: SARVATNEQF
d_call: -; j_call: TRBJ2-3; v_call: TRBV7-9; cdr3_aa: ASSMRVSTDTQY